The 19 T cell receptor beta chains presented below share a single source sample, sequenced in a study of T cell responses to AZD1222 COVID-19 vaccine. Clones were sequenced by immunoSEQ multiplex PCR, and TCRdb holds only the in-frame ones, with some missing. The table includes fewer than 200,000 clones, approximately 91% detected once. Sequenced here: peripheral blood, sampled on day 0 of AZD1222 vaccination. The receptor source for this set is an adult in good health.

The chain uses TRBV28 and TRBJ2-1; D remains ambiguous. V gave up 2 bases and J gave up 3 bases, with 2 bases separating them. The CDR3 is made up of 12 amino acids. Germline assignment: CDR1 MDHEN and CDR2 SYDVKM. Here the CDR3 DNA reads TGTGCCAGCAGTTTAAACTACAATGAGCAGTTCTTC. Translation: CASSLNYNEQFF.

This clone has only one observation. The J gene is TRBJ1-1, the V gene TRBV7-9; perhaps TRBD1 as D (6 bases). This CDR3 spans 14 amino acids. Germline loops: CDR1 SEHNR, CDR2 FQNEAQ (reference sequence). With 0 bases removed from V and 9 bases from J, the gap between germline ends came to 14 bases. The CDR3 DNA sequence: TGTGCCAGCAGCTTAGCGTCTCAGGGGTTTAAAGCTTTCTTT. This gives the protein CASSLASQGFKAFF.

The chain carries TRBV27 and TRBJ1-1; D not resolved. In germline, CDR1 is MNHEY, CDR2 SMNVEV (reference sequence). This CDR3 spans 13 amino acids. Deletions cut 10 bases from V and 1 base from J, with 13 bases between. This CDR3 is CATNRSENTEAFF. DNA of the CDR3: TGTGCCACGAACCGGAGCGAGAACACTGAAGCTTTCTTT.

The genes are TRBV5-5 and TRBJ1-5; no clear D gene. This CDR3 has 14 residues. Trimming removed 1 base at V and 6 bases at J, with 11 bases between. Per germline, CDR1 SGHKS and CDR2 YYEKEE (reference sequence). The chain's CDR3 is CASSLSVGLQPQHF. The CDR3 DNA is TGTGCCAGCAGCTTGTCGGTAGGGCTTCAGCCCCAGCATTTT.

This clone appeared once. The CDR3 coding sequence is TGCAGTGCTAGTGAGCGACCGTATTACGAGCAGTACTTC. Encoded protein: CSASERPYYEQYF. The chain employs TRBV20-1 and TRBJ2-7; no clear D. V gave up 3 bases and J gave up 4 bases, with 13 bases separating them. The CDR3 is 13 amino acids. Germline loops: CDR1 DFQATT, CDR2 SNEGSKA (reference sequence).

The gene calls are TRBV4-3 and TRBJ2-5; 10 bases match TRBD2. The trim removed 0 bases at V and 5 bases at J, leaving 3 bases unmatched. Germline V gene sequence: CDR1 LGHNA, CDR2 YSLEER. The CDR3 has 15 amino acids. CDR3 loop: CASSQDSGGSETQYF. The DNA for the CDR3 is TGCGCCAGCAGCCAAGATAGCGGGGGGAGCGAGACCCAGTACTTC.

CDR3 sequence: CASSRSFVGTYEQYF. The CDR3 nucleotides read TGCGCCAGCAGCCGAAGCTTCGTGGGAACCTACGAGCAGTACTTC. This chain joins TRBV4-3 and TRBJ2-7; no clear D. The CDR3 contains 15 residues. Trimming removed 4 bases from V and 2 bases from J, with 15 bases in between. Germline lookup yields CDR1 LGHNA and CDR2 YSLEER.

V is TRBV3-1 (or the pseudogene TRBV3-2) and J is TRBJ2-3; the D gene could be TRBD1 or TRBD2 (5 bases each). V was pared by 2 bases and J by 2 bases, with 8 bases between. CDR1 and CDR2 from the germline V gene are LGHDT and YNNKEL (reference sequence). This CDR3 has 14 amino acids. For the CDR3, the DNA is TGTGCCAGCAGCCAAAGAGGGGTCACAGATACGCAGTATTTT. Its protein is CASSQRGVTDTQYF.

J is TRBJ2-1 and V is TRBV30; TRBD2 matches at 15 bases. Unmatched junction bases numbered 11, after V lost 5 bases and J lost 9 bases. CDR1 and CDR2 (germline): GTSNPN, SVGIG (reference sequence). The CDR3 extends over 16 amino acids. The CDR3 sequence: CAWAGLAGGPSSEQFF. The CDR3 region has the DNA TGTGCCTGGGCTGGACTAGCGGGGGGGCCATCTAGTGAGCAGTTCTTC.

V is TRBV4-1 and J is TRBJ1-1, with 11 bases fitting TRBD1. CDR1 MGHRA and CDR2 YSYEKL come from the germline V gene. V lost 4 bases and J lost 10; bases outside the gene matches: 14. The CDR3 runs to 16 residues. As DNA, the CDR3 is TGCGCCAGCAGCCTGGAAGGACAGGGGGCTCTTGCTGGAGCTTTCTTT. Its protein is CASSLEGQGALAGAFF.

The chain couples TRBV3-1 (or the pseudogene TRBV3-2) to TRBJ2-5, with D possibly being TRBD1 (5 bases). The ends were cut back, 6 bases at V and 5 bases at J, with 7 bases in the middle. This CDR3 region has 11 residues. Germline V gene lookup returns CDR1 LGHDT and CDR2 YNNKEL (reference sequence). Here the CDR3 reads CASRYRETQYF. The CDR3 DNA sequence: TGTGCCAGCAGATACAGGGAGACCCAGTACTTC.

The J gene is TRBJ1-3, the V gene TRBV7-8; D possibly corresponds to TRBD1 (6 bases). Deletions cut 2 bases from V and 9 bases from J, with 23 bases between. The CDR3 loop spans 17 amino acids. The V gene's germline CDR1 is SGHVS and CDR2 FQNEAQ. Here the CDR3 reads CASSLTGVDRWMGTIYF. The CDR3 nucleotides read TGTGCCAGCAGCTTAACGGGCGTTGACAGGTGGATGGGCACCATATATTTT.

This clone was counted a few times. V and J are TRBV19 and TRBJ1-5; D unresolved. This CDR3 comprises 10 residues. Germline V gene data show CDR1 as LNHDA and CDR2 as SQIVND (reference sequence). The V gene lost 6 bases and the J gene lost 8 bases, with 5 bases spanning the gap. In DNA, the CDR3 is TGTGCCAGTAGCTGGGAGCCCCAGCATTTT. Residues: CASSWEPQHF.

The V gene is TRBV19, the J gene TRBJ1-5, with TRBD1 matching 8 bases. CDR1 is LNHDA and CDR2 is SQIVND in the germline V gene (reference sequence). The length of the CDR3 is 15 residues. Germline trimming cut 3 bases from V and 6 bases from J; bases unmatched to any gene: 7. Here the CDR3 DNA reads TGTGCCAGTAGTATTGGTACAGGGGGTAGTCAGCCCCAGCATTTT. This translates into CASSIGTGGSQPQHF.

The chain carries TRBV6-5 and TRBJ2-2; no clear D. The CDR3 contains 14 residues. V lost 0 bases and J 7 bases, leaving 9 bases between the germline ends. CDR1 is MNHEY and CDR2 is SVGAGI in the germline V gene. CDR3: CASSYSAAVGELFF. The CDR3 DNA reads TGTGCCAGCAGTTACTCTGCGGCGGTCGGGGAGCTGTTTTTT.

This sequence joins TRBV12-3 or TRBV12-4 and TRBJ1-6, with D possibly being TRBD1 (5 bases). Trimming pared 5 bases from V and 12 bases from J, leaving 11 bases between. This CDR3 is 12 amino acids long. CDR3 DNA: TGTGCCAGCAGTCGTTCAGGGATACCCCTCCACTTT. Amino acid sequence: CASSRSGIPLHF.

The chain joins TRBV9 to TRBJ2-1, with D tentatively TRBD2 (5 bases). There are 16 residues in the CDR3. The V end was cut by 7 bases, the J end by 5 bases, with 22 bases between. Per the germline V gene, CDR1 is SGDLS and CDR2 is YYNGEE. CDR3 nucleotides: TGTGCCAGCTTCATAAACCGAGGGAAGGGCAACAATGAGCAGTTCTTC. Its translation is CASFINRGKGNNEQFF.

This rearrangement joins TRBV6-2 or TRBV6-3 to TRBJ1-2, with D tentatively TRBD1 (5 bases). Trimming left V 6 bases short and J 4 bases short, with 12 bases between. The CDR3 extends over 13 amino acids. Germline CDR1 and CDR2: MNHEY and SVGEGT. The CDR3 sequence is CASSLDSTYGYTF. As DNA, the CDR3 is TGTGCCAGCAGCCTCGACAGCACCTATGGCTACACCTTC.

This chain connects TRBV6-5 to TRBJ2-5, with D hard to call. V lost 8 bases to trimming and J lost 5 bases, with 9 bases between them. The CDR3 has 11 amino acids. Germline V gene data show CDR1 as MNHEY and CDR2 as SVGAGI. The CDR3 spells CASATRETQYF. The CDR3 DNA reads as TGTGCCAGCGCGACACGGGAGACCCAGTACTTC.